These 11 T cell receptor delta chains came from one sample sequenced in a study of gamma-delta T cells after stem cell transplantation. TCRdb reapplied CATT to the RT-PCR reads. The table shows approximately 1,200 delta-chain clones, with 3% to 4% occurring only once. Sequencing used gamma-delta T cells. The receptors were gathered from a human donor. It is not recorded whose cells these are; they may come from a transplant donor.

The J gene is TRDJ1, the V gene TRDV2, with 10 bases fitting TRDD3. The CDR3 covers 15 residues. Germline-derived CDR1 and CDR2 are GEAIGNYY and EKD. Trimming at V came to 3 bases and at J to 0 bases, leaving 3 bases not matched to a gene. CDR3 sequence (DNA): TGTGCCTGTGACCTACTGGGGGATGACACCGATAAACTCATCTTT. It codes for CACDLLGDDTDKLIF.

By its share, this clone is medium-sized (0.01 to 0.1%). This sequence is one base from a far larger clone and is likely a read error. V is TRDV2 and J is TRDJ1; 12 nucleotides match TRDD3. This CDR3 comprises 18 residues. Germline CDR1 is GEAIGNYY and CDR2 is EKD. Unmatched junction bases numbered 11, after V lost 3 bases and J lost 1 base. This CDR3 reads CACDPLVLGDTATDKLIF. DNA for the CDR3: TGTGCCTGTGACCCTTTAGTACTGGGGGATACAGCCACCGATAAACTCATCTTT.

This clone was observed a handful of times. The protein TCRdb gives is from a much larger clone and does not agree with this DNA's translation at residue 7, likely a read error; the protein shown here comes from the DNA. This rearrangement joins TRDV2 to TRDJ1, with D perhaps matching TRDD3 (5 bases). This CDR3 region has 18 residues. V gave up 0 bases and J gave up 4 bases, with 23 bases separating them. Per the germline V gene, CDR1 is GEAIGNYY and CDR2 is EKD. This CDR3 is CACDTVCGWGSADDKLIF. CDR3 DNA sequence: TGTGCCTGTGACACCGTATGTGGATGGGGCTCGGCGGACGATAAACTCATCTTT.

About this clone itself: TCRdb's protein, taken from a much larger clone, differs from this DNA's translation at residue 10, likely owing to a read error; the protein displayed comes from the DNA. V and J are TRDV3 and TRDJ1, with TRDD2 matching over 8 bases. V gave up 3 bases and J gave up 4 bases; unmatched junction bases: 19. Per the germline V gene, CDR1 is TVYSNPD and CDR2 is GDNSRS (reference sequence). This CDR3 is built from 17 residues. The CDR3 reads CAFSPLPTLTANDKLIF. The CDR3 nucleotides read TGTGCCTTCTCTCCACTTCCTACGTTGACTGCGAACGATAAACTCATCTTT.

By share, this clone counts as large (0.1 to 1%). Within the sample, other DNA sequences also encode this same CDR3. The genes are TRDV2 and TRDJ3; TRDD3 agrees at 7 bases. V was pared by 1 base and J by 0 bases, with 20 bases of the junction left unmatched. The length of the CDR3 is 23 residues. The germline CDR1 and CDR2 sequences are GEAIGNYY and EKD. The CDR3 sequence: CACDTVRYAGGVTSSWDTRQMFF. In nucleotides, the CDR3 is TGTGCCTGTGACACGGTAAGGTACGCTGGGGGCGTTACCAGCTCCTGGGACACCCGACAGATGTTTTTC.

This clone was seen a handful of times. The protein given by TCRdb reflects a much larger clone and differs at residue 13 from this DNA's translation, likely from a read error; the protein shown is the DNA's translation. This chain joins TRDV2 and TRDJ1, with D possibly being TRDD3 (5 bases). CDR1 and CDR2 (germline): GEAIGNYY, EKD. This CDR3 is 18 amino acids long. Trimming left V 0 bases short and J 4 bases short, with 23 bases between. CDR3 sequence reads: CACDTVRGWGSAGDKLIF. The CDR3 DNA follows: TGTGCCTGTGACACCGTACGTGGATGGGGCTCGGCGGGCGATAAACTCATCTTT.

As to this clone: This probably arose from a read error, given a far larger clone one base away. Other DNA sequences of this sample code for an identical CDR3. The V and J genes are TRDV2 and TRDJ3, with 8 bases aligning to TRDD3. The CDR3 extends over 22 amino acids. CDR1 is GEAIGNYY, CDR2 EKD, per germline. The DNA of the CDR3 is TGTGCCTGTGACACGGCCGTACTGGGGGGGAAACCTAGCTCCTGGGACACCCGGCAGATGTTTTTC. Amino acid sequence: CACDTAVLGGKPSSWDTRQMFF.

For this clone: A single base is all that separates this from a far larger clone, so a read error is likely. The sample holds other DNA sequences that translate to the same CDR3. This chain connects TRDV2 to TRDJ1, with 11 bases matching TRDD3. The CDR3 consists of 21 residues. Per germline, CDR1 GEAIGNYY and CDR2 EKD. Trimming at V came to 0 bases and at J to 4 bases, leaving 21 bases not matched to a gene. CDR3 bases: TGTGCCTGTGACACCGTTGGGGGAGGTTGGGGGATACGGTCGGAGAACGATAAACTCATCTTT. Protein sequence: CACDTVGGGWGIRSENDKLIF.

By sample fraction, this clone is large. The sample contains more than one DNA sequence encoding this CDR3. The chain is built from TRDV2 and TRDJ1, with 12 bases identical to TRDD3. This CDR3 spans 21 amino acids. Germline loops: CDR1 GEAIGNYY, CDR2 EKD. V lost 3 bases and J lost 3; bases outside the gene matches: 22. The CDR3 nucleotides read TGTGCCTGTGACGCGGTTCCTACAGTTCATGTACTGGGGGATACCGCCGATAAACTCATCTTT. Translating it yields CACDAVPTVHVLGDTADKLIF.

This clone was picked up a small number of times. The protein given by TCRdb reflects a much larger clone and differs at residue 5 from this DNA's translation, likely from a read error; the protein shown is the DNA's translation. The gene calls are TRDV2 and TRDJ1, with 10 bases that match TRDD3. V trimming: 2 bases; J trimming: 3 bases; junction bases outside the gene matches: 5. The CDR3 consists of 15 residues. Germline V lookup: CDR1 GEAIGNYY, CDR2 EKD. CDR3 amino acids: CACDNMGDTSDKLIF. CDR3 sequence (DNA): TGTGCCTGTGACAACATGGGGGATACATCCGATAAACTCATCTTT.

This clone was picked up a small number of times. A far larger clone is one base from this, pointing to a likely read error. The chain employs TRDV2 and TRDJ1; 8 positions agree with TRDD3. The CDR3 is 15 amino acids. Germline CDR1 reads GEAIGNYY; CDR2 reads EKD. The DNA of the CDR3 is TGTGCCCGTGACACAGTGGGGGATTACACCGATAAACTCATCTTT. As protein: CARDTVGDYTDKLIF.